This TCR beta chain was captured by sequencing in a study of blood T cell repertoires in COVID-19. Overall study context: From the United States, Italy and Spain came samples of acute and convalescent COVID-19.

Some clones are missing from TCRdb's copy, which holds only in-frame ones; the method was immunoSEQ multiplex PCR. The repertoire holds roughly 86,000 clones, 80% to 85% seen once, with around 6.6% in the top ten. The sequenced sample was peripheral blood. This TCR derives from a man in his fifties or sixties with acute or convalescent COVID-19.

CDR3 in amino acids: CAWKEQGFYYGYTF. The CDR3 DNA follows: TGTGCCTGGAAAGAACAGGGATTTTATTATGGCTACACCTTC. The chain uses TRBV30 and TRBJ1-2; tentative D call: TRBD1 (6 bases). V lost 4 bases to trimming and J lost 5 bases, with 17 bases between them. CDR3 length equals 14 residues. CDR1 and CDR2 from the germline V gene are GTSNPN and SVGIG (reference sequence).